This T cell receptor beta chain was obtained from a study of Graves' ophthalmopathy and Graves' hyperthyroidism. The study's findings and limits: The model flagged ophthalmopathy progression at 70% to 71% sensitivity and about 72% specificity. Detection in blood was also observed for most expanded thyroid clonotypes above 0.001 frequency.

Many counts were recorded for this clonotype. The antigen is undetermined. Trimming shortened V by 7 bases and J by 7 bases, and 20 bases separated the two germline ends. Germline CDR1 MNHNY, CDR2 SVGAGI (reference sequence). The CDR3 is 16 residues long. Using RNA transcripts, the TCR beta CDR3 regions were amplified. First-round RT-PCR employed HTBI primers, with a second-round multiplex PCR after it. TCRdb processed the multiplex PCR reads anew with MiXCR; each CDR3 protein has one entry. This table holds 560,000 or so distinct CDR3 sequences, under 45% found once. This clonotype originated in an adult man with Graves' hyperthyroidism. The gene calls are TRBV6-6 and TRBJ1-6; the D gene is possibly TRBD1 (6 bases). Sequencing used peripheral blood or thyroid tissue (not recorded which). DNA of the CDR3: TGTGCCAGCACCGTGACAGGCGCACTCTTAAATTCACCCCTCCACTTT. Translating gives CASTVTGALLNSPLHF.